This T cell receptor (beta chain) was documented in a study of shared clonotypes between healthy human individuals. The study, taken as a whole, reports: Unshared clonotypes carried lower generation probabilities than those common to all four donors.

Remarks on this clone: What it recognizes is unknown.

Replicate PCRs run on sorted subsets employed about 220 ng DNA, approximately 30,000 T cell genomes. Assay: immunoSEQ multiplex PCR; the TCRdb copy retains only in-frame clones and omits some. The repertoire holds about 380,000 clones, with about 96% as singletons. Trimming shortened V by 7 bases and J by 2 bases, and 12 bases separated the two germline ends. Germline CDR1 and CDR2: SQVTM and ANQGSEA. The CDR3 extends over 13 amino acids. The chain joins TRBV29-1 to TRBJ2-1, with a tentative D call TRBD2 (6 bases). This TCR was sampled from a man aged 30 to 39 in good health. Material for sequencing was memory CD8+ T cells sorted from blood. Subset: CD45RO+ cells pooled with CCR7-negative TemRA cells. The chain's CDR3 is CSGGTGAYNEQFF. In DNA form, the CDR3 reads TGCAGCGGGGGAACGGGAGCCTACAATGAGCAGTTCTTC.